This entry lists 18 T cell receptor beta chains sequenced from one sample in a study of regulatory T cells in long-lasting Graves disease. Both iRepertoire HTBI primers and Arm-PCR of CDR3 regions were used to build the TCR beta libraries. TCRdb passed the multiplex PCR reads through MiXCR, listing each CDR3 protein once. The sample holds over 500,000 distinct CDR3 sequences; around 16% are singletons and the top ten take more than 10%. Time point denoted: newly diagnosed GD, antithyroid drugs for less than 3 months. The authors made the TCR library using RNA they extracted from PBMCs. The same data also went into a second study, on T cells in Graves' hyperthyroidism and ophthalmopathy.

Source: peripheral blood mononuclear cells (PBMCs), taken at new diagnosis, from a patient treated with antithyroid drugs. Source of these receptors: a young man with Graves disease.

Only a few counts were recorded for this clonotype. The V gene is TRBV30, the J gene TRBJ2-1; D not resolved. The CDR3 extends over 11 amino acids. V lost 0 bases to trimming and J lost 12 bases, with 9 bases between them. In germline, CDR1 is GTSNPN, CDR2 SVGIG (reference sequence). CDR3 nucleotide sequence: TGTGCCTGGAGTGTAATTTCCGGGCAGTTCTTC. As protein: CAWSVISGQFF.

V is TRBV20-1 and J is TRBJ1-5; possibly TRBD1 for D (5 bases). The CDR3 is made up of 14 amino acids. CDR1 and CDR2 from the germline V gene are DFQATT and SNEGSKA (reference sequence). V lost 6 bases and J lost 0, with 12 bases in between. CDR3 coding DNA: TGCAGTGCCTACGGACAAAATAGCAATCAGCCCCAGCATTTT. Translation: CSAYGQNSNQPQHF.

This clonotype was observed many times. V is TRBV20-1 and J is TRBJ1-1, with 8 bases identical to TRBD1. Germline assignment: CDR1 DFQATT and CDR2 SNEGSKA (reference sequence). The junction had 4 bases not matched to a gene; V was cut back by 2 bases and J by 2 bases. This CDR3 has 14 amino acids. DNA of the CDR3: TGCAGTGCTAGACAGGGGGCTCAAAACACTGAAGCTTTCTTT. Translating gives CSARQGAQNTEAFF.

The CDR3 loop is CASSSSTRDTQYF. CDR3 coding DNA: TGCGCCAGCAGCTCCTCCACGAGGGACACGCAGTATTTT. This chain joins TRBV5-1 and TRBJ2-3; the D gene could be TRBD1 or TRBD2 (5 bases each). The CDR3 is 13 amino acids. Germline-derived CDR1 and CDR2 are SGHRS and YFSETQ. V dropped 3 bases and J dropped 9 bases, with 14 bases sitting between them.

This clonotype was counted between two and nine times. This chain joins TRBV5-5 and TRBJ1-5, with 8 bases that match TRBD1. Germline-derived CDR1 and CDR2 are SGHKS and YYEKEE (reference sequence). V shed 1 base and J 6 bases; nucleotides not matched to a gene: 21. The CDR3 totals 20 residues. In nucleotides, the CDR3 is TGTGCCAGCAGCTTGCATTTGTTGGACAGGGTGGATATCGGAGGTCAGCCCCAGCATTTT. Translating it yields CASSLHLLDRVDIGGQPQHF.

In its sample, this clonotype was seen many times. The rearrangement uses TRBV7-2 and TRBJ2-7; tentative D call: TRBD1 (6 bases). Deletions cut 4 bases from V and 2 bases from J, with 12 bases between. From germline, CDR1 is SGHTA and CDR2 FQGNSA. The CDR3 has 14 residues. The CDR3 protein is CASSSMTGPYEQYF. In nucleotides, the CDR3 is TGTGCCAGCAGCTCGATGACAGGTCCCTACGAGCAGTACTTC.

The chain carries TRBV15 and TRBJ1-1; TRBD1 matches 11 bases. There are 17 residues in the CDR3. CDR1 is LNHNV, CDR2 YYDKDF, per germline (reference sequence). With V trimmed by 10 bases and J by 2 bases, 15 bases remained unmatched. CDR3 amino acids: CAISPPGTGGGNTEAFF. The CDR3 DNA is TGTGCCATTTCACCACCCGGGACAGGGGGAGGAAACACTGAAGCTTTCTTT.

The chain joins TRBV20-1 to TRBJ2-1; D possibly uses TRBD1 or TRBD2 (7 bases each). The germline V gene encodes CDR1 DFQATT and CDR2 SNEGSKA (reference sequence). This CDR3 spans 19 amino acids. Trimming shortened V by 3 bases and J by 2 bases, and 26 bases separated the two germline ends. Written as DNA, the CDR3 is TGCAGTGCTAGGGCTCTCAGGGGGGGCGGGAGTTTCACCTACAATGAGCAGTTCTTC. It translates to CSARALRGGGSFTYNEQFF.

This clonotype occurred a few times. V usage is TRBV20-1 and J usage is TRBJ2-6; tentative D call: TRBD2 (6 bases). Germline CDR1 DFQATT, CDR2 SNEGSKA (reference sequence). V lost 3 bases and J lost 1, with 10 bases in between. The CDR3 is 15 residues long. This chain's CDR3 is CSASSGRSGANVLTF. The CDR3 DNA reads TGCAGTGCTAGTTCAGGGAGGTCTGGGGCCAACGTCCTGACTTTC.

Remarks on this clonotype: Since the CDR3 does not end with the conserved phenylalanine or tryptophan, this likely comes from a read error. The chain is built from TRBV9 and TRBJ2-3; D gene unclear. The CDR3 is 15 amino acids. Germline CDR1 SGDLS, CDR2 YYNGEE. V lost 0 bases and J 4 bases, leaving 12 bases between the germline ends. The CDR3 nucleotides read TGTGCCAGCAGCGTAGGAGGCGTCTGGGCAGATACGCAGTATCTT. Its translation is CASSVGGVWADTQYL.

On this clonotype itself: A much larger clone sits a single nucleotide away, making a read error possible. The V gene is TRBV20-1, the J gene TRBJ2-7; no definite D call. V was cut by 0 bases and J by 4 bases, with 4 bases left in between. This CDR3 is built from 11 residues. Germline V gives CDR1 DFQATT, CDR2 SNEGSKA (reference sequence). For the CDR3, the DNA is TGCAGTGCTAGAGACATATACGAGCAGTACTTC. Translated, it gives CSARDIYEQYF.

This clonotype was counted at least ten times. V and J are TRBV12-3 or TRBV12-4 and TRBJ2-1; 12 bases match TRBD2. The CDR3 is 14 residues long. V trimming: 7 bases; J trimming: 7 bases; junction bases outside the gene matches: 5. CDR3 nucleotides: TGTGCCAGCACTCGACTAGCGGGAGTTAATGAGCAGTTCTTC. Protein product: CASTRLAGVNEQFF.

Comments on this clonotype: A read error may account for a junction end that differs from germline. CDR3 residues: CASSLHGRIYLNPEAFF. CDR3 bases: TGTGCCAGCAGTTTACATGGACGGATATACTTGAACCCTGAGGCTTTCTTT. The chain recombines TRBV12-3 or TRBV12-4 with TRBJ1-1, with D unclear. This CDR3 comprises 17 residues.

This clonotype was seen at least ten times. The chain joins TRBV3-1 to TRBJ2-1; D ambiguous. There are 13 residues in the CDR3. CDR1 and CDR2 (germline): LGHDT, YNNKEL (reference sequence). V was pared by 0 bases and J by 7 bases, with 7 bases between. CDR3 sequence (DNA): TGTGCCAGCAGCCAAGATAGGCTAAATGAGCAGTTCTTC. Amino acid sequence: CASSQDRLNEQFF.

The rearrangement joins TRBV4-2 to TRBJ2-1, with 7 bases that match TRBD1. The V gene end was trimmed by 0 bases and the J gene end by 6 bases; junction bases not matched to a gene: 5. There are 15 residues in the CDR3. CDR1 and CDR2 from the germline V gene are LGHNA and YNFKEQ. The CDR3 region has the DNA TGTGCCAGCAGCCAAGATACAGGGGCCCCCAATGAGCAGTTCTTC. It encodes CASSQDTGAPNEQFF.

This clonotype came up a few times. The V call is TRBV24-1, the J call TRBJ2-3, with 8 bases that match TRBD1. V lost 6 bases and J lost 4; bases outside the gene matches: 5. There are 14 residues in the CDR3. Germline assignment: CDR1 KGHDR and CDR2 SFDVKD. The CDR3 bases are TGTGCCACCAGTCGGCAGGGGGCCGCAGATACGCAGTATTTT. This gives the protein CATSRQGAADTQYF.

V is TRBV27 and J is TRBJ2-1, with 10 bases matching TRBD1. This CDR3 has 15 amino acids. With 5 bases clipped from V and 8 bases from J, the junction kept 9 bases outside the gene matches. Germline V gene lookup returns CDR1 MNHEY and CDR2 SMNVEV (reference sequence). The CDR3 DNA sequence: TGTGCCAGCAGTCTACGGGACAGGGGTGGGGATGAGCAGTTCTTC. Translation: CASSLRDRGGDEQFF.

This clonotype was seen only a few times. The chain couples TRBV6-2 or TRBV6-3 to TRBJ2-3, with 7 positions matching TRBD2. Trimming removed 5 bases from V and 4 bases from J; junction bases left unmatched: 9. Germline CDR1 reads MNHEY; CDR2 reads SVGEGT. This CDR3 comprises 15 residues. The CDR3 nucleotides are TGTGCCAGCAGTGAAGAGGGGAGGGTACCAGATACGCAGTATTTT. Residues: CASSEEGRVPDTQYF.